Listed below are T cell receptor beta chains from one sample, sequenced in a study of vaccination and CD4 T cells after COVID-19. TCRdb re-derived calls from the PCR reads in MiXCR, one entry per CDR3 protein. This table holds 15,000 or so distinct CDR3 sequences, about 29% found once. Their cognate antigens are unknown. What was sequenced was cultured CD4+ T cells from blood. All receptors come from a human donor with COVID-19. The CDR3 runs from the conserved cysteine through the conserved F or W. D genes are given only for firm matches. The size of a clone is reported for some rows only, either as once, few or many, or as a class for expanded clones.

clone size	D gene	V gene	CDR3 protein
.	.	TRBV14	CASSRSGGARGSPLHF
few	.	TRBV12-3/TRBV12-4	CASSRLDYGYTF
.	.	TRBV19	CASRAAPTNEKLFF
.	.	TRBV4-1	CASSPEEGSNYGYTF
few	.	TRBV6-2/TRBV6-3	CASRQGTATNEKLFF
.	.	TRBV6-1	CASRTTGTGELFF
few	.	TRBV6-1	CASKGTGYEAKNIQYF
few	.	TRBV7-9	CASSPTGTAYEQYF
few	.	TRBV2	CASSENTYYGYTF
.	.	TRBV7-9	CASSLKVGQGGSPLHF